This TCR beta chain was sequenced in a study of CD8+ T cells in alopecia areata. Study-level points and caveats: Unlike in mice, where it was clearer, TCR sharing across patients was less clear, possibly HLA-related.

Treatment in this sample: oral pan-JAK inhibitor, 5-10 mg twice daily. Isolation of CD4+ and CD8+ T cells from PBMCs was achieved by sorting. Trimming removed 4 bases from V and 4 bases from J, with 19 bases in between. The CDR3 extends over 16 amino acids. Germline V gene data show CDR1 as LGHNA and CDR2 as YNFKEQ. RNA extraction and reverse transcription yielded cDNA as sequencing template. This table comes from immunoSEQ multiplex PCR, and its TCRdb copy is limited to in-frame clones, with some not included. There are around 160,000 clones in the sample; less than 70% occur only once, and approximately 15% lies in the top ten. In its sample, this clone was seen once. Its antigen is unidentified.

The V gene is TRBV4-2, the J gene TRBJ1-1; tentatively, D is TRBD1 (6 bases). The source is a human donor with alopecia areata. Sequenced here: CD4+ T cells sorted from blood, sampled at week 24, from a patient treated with tofacitinib. CDR3 region: CASSRAIQGFGTEAFF. CDR3 in DNA: TGTGCCAGCAGCCGCGCTATACAGGGCTTCGGCACTGAAGCTTTCTTT.